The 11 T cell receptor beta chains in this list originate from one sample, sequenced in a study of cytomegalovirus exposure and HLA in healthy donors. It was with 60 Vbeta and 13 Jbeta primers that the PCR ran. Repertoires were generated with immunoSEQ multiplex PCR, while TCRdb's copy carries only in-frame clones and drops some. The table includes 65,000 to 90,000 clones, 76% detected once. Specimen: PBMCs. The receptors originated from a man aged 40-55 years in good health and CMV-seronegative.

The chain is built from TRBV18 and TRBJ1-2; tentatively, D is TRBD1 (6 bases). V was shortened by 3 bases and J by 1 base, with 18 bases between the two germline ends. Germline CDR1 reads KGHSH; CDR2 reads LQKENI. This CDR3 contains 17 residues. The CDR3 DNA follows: TGTGCCAGCTCACCTGTTGAGAGGGACACCTTTAACTATGGCTACACCTTC. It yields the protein CASSPVERDTFNYGYTF.

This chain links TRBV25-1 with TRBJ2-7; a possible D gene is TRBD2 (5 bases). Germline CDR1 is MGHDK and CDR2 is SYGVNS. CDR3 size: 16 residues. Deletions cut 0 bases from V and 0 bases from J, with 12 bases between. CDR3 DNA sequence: TGTGCCAGCAGTGAATACGGGAAGGGCCCCTCCTACGAGCAGTACTTC. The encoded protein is CASSEYGKGPSYEQYF.

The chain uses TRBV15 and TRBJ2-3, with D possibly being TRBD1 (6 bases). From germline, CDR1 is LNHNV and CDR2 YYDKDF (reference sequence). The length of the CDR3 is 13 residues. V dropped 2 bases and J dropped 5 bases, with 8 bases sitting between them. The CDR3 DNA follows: TGTGCCACCAGCAGATCCAGGGGAGATACGCAGTATTTT. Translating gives CATSRSRGDTQYF.

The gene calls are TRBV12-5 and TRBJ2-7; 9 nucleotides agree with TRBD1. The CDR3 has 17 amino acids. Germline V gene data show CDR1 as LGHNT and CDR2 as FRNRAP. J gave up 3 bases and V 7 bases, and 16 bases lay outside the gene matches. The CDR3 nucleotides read TGTGCTAGTGCCCGGGACAGGGAAGGCTGGGGAGTCTACGAGCAGTACTTC. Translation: CASARDREGWGVYEQYF. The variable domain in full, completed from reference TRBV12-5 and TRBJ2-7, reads DARVTQTPRHKVTEMGQEVTMRCQPILGHNTVFWYRQTMMQGLELLAYFRNRAPLDDSGMPKDRFSAEMPDATLATLKIQPSEPRDSAVYFCASARDREGWGVYEQYFGPGTRLTVT.

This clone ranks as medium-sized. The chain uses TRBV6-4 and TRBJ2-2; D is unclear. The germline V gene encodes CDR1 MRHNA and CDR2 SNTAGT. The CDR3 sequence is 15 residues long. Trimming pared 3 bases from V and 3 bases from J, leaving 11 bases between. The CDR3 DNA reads TGTGCCAGCAGTGAAGGTGGGCGCGACACCGGGGAGCTGTTTTTT. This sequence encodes CASSEGGRDTGELFF.

In DNA, the CDR3 is TGCGCCAGCACGGGACTCCTTGGCGAGCAGTACTTC. Its translation is CASTGLLGEQYF. The chain links TRBV4-1 to TRBJ2-7, with D possibly being TRBD2 (6 bases). Looked up from germline, CDR1 is MGHRA and CDR2 is YSYEKL. V lost 7 bases and J lost 6, with 13 bases in between. The CDR3 consists of 12 residues.

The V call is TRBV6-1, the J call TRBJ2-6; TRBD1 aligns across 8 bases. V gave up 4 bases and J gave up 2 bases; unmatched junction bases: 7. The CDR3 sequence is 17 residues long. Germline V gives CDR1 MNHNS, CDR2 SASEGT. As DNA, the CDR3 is TGTGCCAGCAGTGTACAGGGGGTGCTGCCTGGGGCCAACGTCCTGACTTTC. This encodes CASSVQGVLPGANVLTF.

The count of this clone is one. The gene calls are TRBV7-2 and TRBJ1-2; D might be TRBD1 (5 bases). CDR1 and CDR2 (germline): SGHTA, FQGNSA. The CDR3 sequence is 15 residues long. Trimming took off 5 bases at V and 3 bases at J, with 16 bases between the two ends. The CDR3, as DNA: TGTGCCAGCAGCCCTGCGGGAGGGGTTGACTATGGCTACACCTTC. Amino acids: CASSPAGGVDYGYTF. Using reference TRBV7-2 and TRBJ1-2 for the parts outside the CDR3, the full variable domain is GAGVSQSPSNKVTEKGKDVELRCDPISGHTALYWYRQSLGQGLEFLIYFQGNSAPDKSGLPSDRFSAERTGGSVSTLTIQRTQQEDSAVYLCASSPAGGVDYGYTFGSGTRLTVV.

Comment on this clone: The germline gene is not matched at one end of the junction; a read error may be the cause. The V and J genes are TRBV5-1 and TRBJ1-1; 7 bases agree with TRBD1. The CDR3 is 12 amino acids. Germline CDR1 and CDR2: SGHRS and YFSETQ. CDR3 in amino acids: CASSLEGGPTDF. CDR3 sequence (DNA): TGCGCCAGCAGCTTGGAAGGGGGCCCCACGGACTTT.

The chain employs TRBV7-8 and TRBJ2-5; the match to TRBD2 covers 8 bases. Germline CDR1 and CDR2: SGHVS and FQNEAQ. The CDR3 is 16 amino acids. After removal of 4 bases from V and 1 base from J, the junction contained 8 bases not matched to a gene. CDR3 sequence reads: CASSWRERGFQETQYF. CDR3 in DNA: TGTGCCAGCAGCTGGAGGGAGCGGGGGTTCCAAGAGACCCAGTACTTC.

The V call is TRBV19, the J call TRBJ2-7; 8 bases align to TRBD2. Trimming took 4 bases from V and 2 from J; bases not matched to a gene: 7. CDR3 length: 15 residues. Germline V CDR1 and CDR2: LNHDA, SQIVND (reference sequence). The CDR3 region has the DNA TGTGCCAGTAGTAAGGTAGCGGGGTACACCTACGAGCAGTACTTC. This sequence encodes CASSKVAGYTYEQYF.